The 5 T cell receptor beta chains listed next were all sequenced from one sample in a study of T and B cells in COVID-19 patients. BIOMED2 TRB-A/B primer pools were used in multiplex TRB PCR. TCRdb analysed the multiplex PCR reads with MiXCR anew, one entry per CDR3 protein. The profile shows about 27,000 distinct CDR3 sequences, 30% to 35% of them singletons. Blood genomic DNA input for TRB amplification was 250-500 ng. The sample comprised blood. The origin of the receptors is a human donor who had recovered from COVID-19.

The rearrangement links TRBV20-1 to TRBJ1-2; TRBD1 agrees at 7 bases. CDR3 length: 15 amino acids. The ends lost 1 base at V and 4 bases at J; junction bases unmatched: 9. Germline V gene sequence: CDR1 DFQATT, CDR2 SNEGSKA (reference sequence). In DNA form, the CDR3 reads TGCAGTGCTAGAGCCGCCAGGGGGAGGTCCTATGGCTACACCTTC. Protein sequence: CSARAARGRSYGYTF.

The chain links TRBV6-5 to TRBJ2-3; tentative D call: TRBD1 (5 bases). This CDR3 spans 16 amino acids. V lost 0 bases to trimming and J lost 0 bases, with 10 bases between them. Germline CDR1 is MNHEY and CDR2 is SVGAGI. The CDR3 bases are TGTGCCAGCAGTTACTCGGGGCGGTCAAGCACAGATACGCAGTATTTT. It encodes CASSYSGRSSTDTQYF.

V and J are TRBV20-1 and TRBJ2-1, with 8 positions matching TRBD2. In germline, CDR1 is DFQATT, CDR2 SNEGSKA (reference sequence). Trimming cost V 6 bases and J 4 bases; bases outside gene matches: 8. CDR3 length equals 14 residues. The CDR3 reads CSAMISSGYNEQFF. The CDR3 DNA follows: TGCAGTGCCATGATTTCTAGCGGGTACAATGAGCAGTTCTTC.

There are a few counts of this clonotype. The chain recombines TRBV24-1 with TRBJ2-2, with D perhaps matching TRBD1 (8 bases). The CDR3 has 18 residues. CDR1 and CDR2 (germline): KGHDR, SFDVKD. Trimming pared 3 bases from V and 4 bases from J, leaving 20 bases between. CDR3 sequence: CATSDIEQGGVRTGELFF. CDR3 coding DNA: TGTGCCACCAGTGATATAGAACAGGGGGGGGTGCGCACCGGGGAGCTGTTTTTT.

This clonotype was recorded many times. The genes are TRBV6-5 and TRBJ1-4; D is uncertain. The CDR3 runs to 15 residues. Germline CDR1 and CDR2: MNHEY and SVGAGI. The germline V and J ends were trimmed by 2 bases and 0 bases, with 7 bases remaining between them. For the CDR3, the DNA is TGTGCCAGCAGTTACGGCAGACCAACTAATGAAAAACTGTTTTTT. As protein: CASSYGRPTNEKLFF.